Listed here are 22 T cell receptor beta chains from one sample, sequenced in a study of blood T cell repertoires in COVID-19. Some clones are missing from TCRdb's copy, which holds only in-frame ones; the method was immunoSEQ multiplex PCR. Here the sample spans roughly 68,000 clones, 80% to 90% being singletons. What was sequenced was PBMCs or T cells enriched from blood (not recorded which). Receptors originate from a woman aged 40 to 55 with acute COVID-19.

CDR3 in DNA: TGTGCCAGCAGCTTGCAGGGTGTAGGGAACACTGAAGCTTTCTTT. It yields the protein CASSLQGVGNTEAFF. The genes are TRBV5-4 and TRBJ1-1, with D possibly TRBD1 on 5 matching bases. The CDR3 extends over 15 amino acids. Trimming took off 1 base at V and 1 base at J, with 11 bases between the two ends. Germline V gene sequence: CDR1 SGHNT, CDR2 YYREEE (reference sequence).

The rearrangement links TRBV21-1 to TRBJ1-3; TRBD1 is taken as the D call from the table, unchecked against the DNA. TRBV21-1 is a recognized pseudogene. The CDR3 loop spans 15 amino acids. This chain's CDR3 is CASSKDRGTRNTIYF. CDR3 nucleotide sequence: TGTGCCAGCAGCAAAGACAGGGGGACAAGAAACACCATATATTTT.

This chain links TRBV7-2 with TRBJ2-5, with TRBD2 as a possible D gene (6 bases). The ends were cut back, 2 bases at V and 5 bases at J, with 12 bases in the middle. This CDR3 contains 14 residues. Germline V CDR1 and CDR2: SGHTA, FQGNSA. The CDR3 sequence: CASSLLAGPETQYF. The CDR3 region has the DNA TGTGCCAGCAGCTTATTGGCGGGGCCCGAGACCCAGTACTTC.

The chain has TRBV5-1 and TRBJ2-4; 9 bases align to TRBD1. The CDR3 has 17 amino acids. J was trimmed by 0 bases and V by 1 base; bases with no gene match: 5. Germline V gene sequence: CDR1 SGHRS, CDR2 YFSETQ. The CDR3: CASSLRGQGLAKNIQYF. DNA for the CDR3: TGCGCCAGCAGCTTGCGGGGACAGGGATTAGCCAAAAACATTCAGTACTTC.

The chain joins TRBV10-1 to TRBJ1-1, with a weak D call TRBD1 (5 bases). Germline V CDR1 and CDR2: WNHNN, SYGVQD (reference sequence). The V and J ends lost 0 bases and 7 bases respectively, with 6 bases between them. The CDR3 length is 12 residues. CDR3: CASSESTGEAFF. In DNA, the CDR3 is TGCGCCAGCAGTGAGTCTACAGGTGAAGCTTTCTTT.

The CDR3 region is CAISEWAPDTQYF. The CDR3 DNA reads TGTGCCATCAGTGAGTGGGCCCCGGATACGCAGTATTTT. The chain recombines TRBV10-3 with TRBJ2-3; D is uncertain. V shed 1 base and J shed 6 bases, with 8 bases lying between them. From germline, CDR1 is ENHRY and CDR2 SYGVKD. The CDR3 consists of 13 residues.

J is TRBJ1-4 and V is TRBV5-8; D not resolved. The CDR3 is made up of 13 amino acids. V shed 2 bases and J shed 12 bases, with 14 bases lying between them. Germline V gene data show CDR1 as SGHTS and CDR2 as YDEGEE. CDR3 loop: CASSLVTGGELFF. The DNA for the CDR3 is TGTGCCAGCAGCTTAGTGACGGGAGGCGAACTGTTTTTT.

The chain combines TRBV27 with TRBJ1-1, with TRBD1 identical over 8 bases. The germline CDR1 and CDR2 sequences are MNHEY and SMNVEV (reference sequence). This CDR3 is 15 amino acids long. Unmatched junction bases numbered 7, after V lost 4 bases and J lost 3 bases. Here the CDR3 reads CASSSRGQGHTEAFF. CDR3 coding DNA: TGTGCCAGCAGTTCCCGAGGACAGGGCCACACTGAAGCTTTCTTT.

The V gene is TRBV18, the J gene TRBJ1-6; D might be TRBD1 (5 bases). This CDR3 is built from 14 residues. Germline V gene lookup returns CDR1 KGHSH and CDR2 LQKENI. The ends were cut back, 1 base at V and 10 bases at J, with 11 bases in the middle. CDR3 in amino acids: CASSPLGQTSPLHF. The CDR3 bases are TGTGCCAGCTCACCACTCGGACAAACCTCACCCCTCCACTTT.

The CDR3 bases are TGTGCCAGCAGCTTGGGGATCGGCGGGAAAAATTACGAGCAGTACTTC. It encodes CASSLGIGGKNYEQYF. V gene TRBV5-8 combines with J gene TRBJ2-7, with D possibly matching TRBD2 (6 bases). CDR3 length: 16 amino acids. Germline values: CDR1 SGHTS, CDR2 YDEGEE. Trimming took 0 bases from V and 4 from J, leaving 17 bases between them.

The J gene is TRBJ1-5, the V gene TRBV3-1 (or the pseudogene TRBV3-2); tentative D call: TRBD1 (5 bases). The V gene's germline CDR1 is LGHDT and CDR2 YNNKEL (reference sequence). This CDR3 spans 14 amino acids. V lost 3 bases and J lost 5, with 11 bases in between. The CDR3 bases are TGTGCCAGCAGCCATTCAGGGTCGGATCAGCCCCAGCATTTT. The encoded protein is CASSHSGSDQPQHF.

The gene calls are TRBV4-2 and TRBJ2-1; 8 bases are a match to TRBD2. This CDR3 spans 15 amino acids. From germline, CDR1 is LGHNA and CDR2 YNFKEQ. The trim removed 4 bases at V and 1 base at J, leaving 3 bases unmatched. Here the CDR3 DNA reads TGTGCCAGCAGCCGAAGCGGGAGTTCCTACAATGAGCAGTTCTTC. This translates into CASSRSGSSYNEQFF.

This chain links TRBV4-2 with TRBJ1-1; 7 bases line up with TRBD1. The germline V gene has CDR1 LGHNA and CDR2 YNFKEQ. V shed 0 bases, J shed 12 bases, and the junction held 4 bases outside the gene matches. The CDR3 extends over 12 amino acids. The DNA of the CDR3 is TGTGCCAGCAGCCAAGACGACAGGGTACCTTTCTTT. It codes for CASSQDDRVPFF.

The chain employs TRBV7-8 and TRBJ2-7; D is unresolved. CDR1 and CDR2 (germline): SGHVS, FQNEAQ. The ends were cut back, 5 bases at V and 8 bases at J, with 16 bases in the middle. This CDR3 has 13 amino acids. The CDR3 DNA is TGTGCCAGCAGCGCGCGACAATTTATCCAGCAGTACTTC. Its protein is CASSARQFIQQYF.

V gene TRBV28 combines with J gene TRBJ2-5; 13 bases align to TRBD2. Losses at the gene ends were 2 bases for V and 3 bases for J; bases not matched to a gene: 3. The CDR3 runs 16 residues. Looked up from germline, CDR1 is MDHEN and CDR2 is SYDVKM. The CDR3 DNA reads TGTGCCAGCAGTTTAGGACTAGCGGGAGCGGAAGAGACCCAGTACTTC. Translated, it gives CASSLGLAGAEETQYF.

V gene TRBV6-5 combines with J gene TRBJ2-3; TRBD1 agrees at 8 bases. V lost 5 bases and J lost 5; bases outside the gene matches: 6. CDR1 and CDR2 from the germline V gene are MNHEY and SVGAGI. The CDR3 runs 14 residues. The CDR3 protein is CASSIRDRLDTQYF. The CDR3 DNA reads TGTGCCAGCAGTATTCGGGACAGGTTAGATACGCAGTATTTT.

The V call is TRBV28, the J call TRBJ1-5; D is unclear. The germline CDR1 and CDR2 sequences are MDHEN and SYDVKM. CDR3 length: 16 residues. The germline V and J ends were trimmed by 4 bases and 1 base, with 14 bases remaining between them. The CDR3 spells CASSWSGMRSNQPQHF. The CDR3 DNA is TGTGCCAGCAGTTGGTCGGGGATGAGAAGCAATCAGCCCCAGCATTTT.

V usage is TRBV27 and J usage is TRBJ1-3, with D perhaps TRBD1 (5 bases). Germline values: CDR1 MNHEY, CDR2 SMNVEV (reference sequence). Trimming took off 3 bases at V and 1 base at J, with 7 bases between the two ends. This CDR3 spans 14 amino acids. The CDR3 DNA follows: TGTGCCAGCAGTTTTGCAGGGTCTGGAAACACCATATATTTT. Protein sequence: CASSFAGSGNTIYF.

The chain recombines TRBV11-2 with TRBJ2-2; D is possibly TRBD1 (6 bases). The germline V and J ends were trimmed by 1 base and 0 bases, with 15 bases remaining between them. The CDR3 is made up of 18 amino acids. CDR1 is SGHAT and CDR2 is FQNNGV in the germline V gene. The CDR3 is CASSLVPQGFANTGELFF. CDR3 bases: TGTGCCAGCAGCTTAGTACCTCAGGGGTTCGCGAACACCGGGGAGCTGTTTTTT. The full variable domain, its missing parts supplied by reference TRBV11-2 and TRBJ2-2, is EAGVAQSPRYKIIEKRQSVAFWCNPISGHATLYWYQQILGQGPKLLIQFQNNGVVDDSQLPKDRFSAERLKGVDSTLKIQPAKLEDSAVYLCASSLVPQGFANTGELFFGEGSRLTVL.

CDR3 nucleotides: TGTGCCAGCAGCTTGCGGACAGGGTGGAATTCACCCCTCCACTTT. As protein: CASSLRTGWNSPLHF. The rearrangement links TRBV5-4 to TRBJ1-6; TRBD1 aligns across 8 bases. The CDR3 is 15 amino acids. Germline V gene sequence: CDR1 SGHNT, CDR2 YYREEE (reference sequence). J lost 7 bases, V lost 1 base, and 4 bases had no gene match. Drawing the rest from reference TRBV5-4 and TRBJ1-6, the complete variable domain is ETGVTQSPTHLIKTRGQQVTLRCSSQSGHNTVSWYQQALGQGPQFIFQYYREEENGRGNFPPRFSGLQFPNYSSELNVNALELDDSALYLCASSLRTGWNSPLHFGNGTRLTVT.

The genes are TRBV28 and TRBJ2-3; 8 positions match TRBD2. Germline lookup yields CDR1 MDHEN and CDR2 SYDVKM. Unmatched junction bases numbered 3, after V lost 5 bases and J lost 5 bases. The CDR3 covers 13 residues. CDR3 protein: CASSRLARDTQYF. CDR3 DNA sequence: TGTGCCAGCAGTAGACTAGCGAGAGATACGCAGTATTTT.

This clone appeared a few times. The chain is built from TRBV27 and TRBJ1-2, with TRBD1 identical over 7 bases. CDR3 length equals 17 residues. The V gene end was trimmed by 0 bases and the J gene end by 0 bases; junction bases not matched to a gene: 7. CDR1 is MNHEY and CDR2 is SMNVEV in the germline V gene (reference sequence). DNA of the CDR3: TGTGCCAGCAGTTTATCCAAGGGGGCGCGCGCTAACTATGGCTACACCTTC. Translation: CASSLSKGARANYGYTF.